Listed here are 4 T cell receptor beta chains from one sample, sequenced in a study of control samples from healthy donors and cancer patients (dated by TCRdb to about 2020). The library relied on the immunoSEQ multiplex PCR assay. Entries here come from immuneACCESS through TCRdb and include only in-frame sequences with V and J called. Some clones fail to appear in such tables; in the studies checked, an unresolved V gene covers under half of the shortfall, and the cause of the remainder is unknown. For this sample there are 150,000 or so clones; more than 85% appear just once. The ten most abundant clones make up about 0.73% of the sample. Specimen: blood. The receptor source for this set is a woman aged 25-40 years in good health.

The chain has TRBV28 and TRBJ1-3, with unresolved D. Germline CDR1 MDHEN, CDR2 SYDVKM. The ends were cut back, 3 bases at V and 4 bases at J, with 10 bases in the middle. The CDR3 consists of 14 residues. For the CDR3, the DNA is TGTGCCAGCAGTTTCGGAGGGAGGGGAAACACCATATATTTT. Protein sequence: CASSFGGRGNTIYF.

The chain employs TRBV9 and TRBJ1-4, with D uncertain. Trimming cost V 3 bases and J 3 bases, with 12 bases left between them. The germline V gene has CDR1 SGDLS and CDR2 YYNGEE. The CDR3 is 15 residues long. CDR3 region: CASSGPGPSNEKLFF. The CDR3 DNA follows: TGTGCCAGCAGCGGACCCGGCCCATCTAATGAAAAACTGTTTTTT.

The rearrangement links TRBV2 to TRBJ1-1, with D uncertain. This CDR3 spans 13 amino acids. Between the trimmed V and J ends, which lost 1 base and 1 base, there was a span of 4 bases. Germline V CDR1 and CDR2: SNHLY, FYNNEI. The CDR3 nucleotides read TGTGCCAGCAGTGAAGAAGGGAACACTGAAGCTTTCTTT. As protein: CASSEEGNTEAFF.

J is TRBJ2-3 and V is TRBV19, with 7 bases identical to TRBD2. V lost 8 bases and J lost 3; bases outside the gene matches: 17. CDR3 length: 17 amino acids. Germline V gene sequence: CDR1 LNHDA, CDR2 SQIVND (reference sequence). This CDR3 reads CASQSLWPGRRTDTQYF. CDR3 bases: TGTGCCAGTCAATCCCTCTGGCCCGGGAGGAGGACAGATACGCAGTATTTT.